These 16 T cell receptor beta chains came from one sample sequenced in a study of blood T cell repertoires in COVID-19. Clones were read by immunoSEQ multiplex PCR, and TCRdb kept only the in-frame ones, dropping some. The table shows fewer than 200,000 clones, with approximately 85% occurring only once. The sample was peripheral blood. Source of these receptors: a man aged 55 to 69 who had recovered from COVID-19.

This clone appeared once. The genes are TRBV30 and TRBJ2-1, with D perhaps matching TRBD1 (7 bases). V was shortened by 5 bases and J by 7 bases, with 24 bases between the two germline ends. The CDR3 has 16 amino acids. Germline assignment: CDR1 GTSNPN and CDR2 SVGIG (reference sequence). CDR3: CAWSSEGSGGWNEQFF. The CDR3 DNA reads as TGTGCCTGGTCCTCGGAGGGCTCAGGGGGGTGGAATGAGCAGTTCTTC. The full variable domain, with the rest looked up from reference TRBV30 and TRBJ2-1, is SQTIHQWPATLVQPVGSPLSLECTVEGTSNPNLYWYRQAAGRGLQLLFYSVGIGQISSEVPQNLSASRPQDRQFILSSKKLLLSDSGFYLCAWSSEGSGGWNEQFFGPGTRLTVL.

The sample holds one count of this clone. V is TRBV6-1 and J is TRBJ2-5; 8 nucleotides match TRBD1. Germline CDR1 is MNHNS and CDR2 is SASEGT. This CDR3 comprises 17 residues. Unmatched junction bases numbered 9, after V lost 2 bases and J lost 1 base. The CDR3, as DNA: TGTGCCAGCAGTGAACCCAGGACAGGGTGGCTCCAAGAGACCCAGTACTTC. Its protein product is CASSEPRTGWLQETQYF.

A word on this clone: Other nucleotide sequences in the sample specify the same CDR3. V and J are TRBV6-2 or TRBV6-3 and TRBJ2-3, with a tentative D call TRBD1 (7 bases). The V gene's germline CDR1 is MNHEY and CDR2 SVGEGT. V was clipped by 2 bases and J by 0 bases, with 9 bases between them. The CDR3 is 15 amino acids. The chain's CDR3 is CASSYAGQSTDTQYF. DNA for the CDR3: TGTGCCAGCAGTTACGCGGGACAGAGCACAGATACGCAGTATTTT.

This clone was seen just once. V usage is TRBV29-1 and J usage is TRBJ2-3, with D maybe TRBD2 (7 bases). In germline, CDR1 is SQVTM, CDR2 ANQGSEA. Between the trimmed V and J ends, which lost 4 bases and 2 bases, there was a span of 19 bases. This CDR3 is 16 amino acids long. The CDR3 DNA sequence: TGCAGCGTTGTTGGGGGGCTAGCGGTACTCACAGATACGCAGTATTTT. Protein: CSVVGGLAVLTDTQYF.

This chain uses TRBV29-1 with TRBJ2-7; a weak D match, TRBD1 (6 bases). Per germline, CDR1 SQVTM and CDR2 ANQGSEA. The CDR3 consists of 15 residues. V dropped 6 bases and J dropped 0 bases, with 18 bases sitting between them. The CDR3 DNA sequence: TGCAGCGTCGTCCCACAGGGCCAACCCTCCTACGAGCAGTACTTC. Its translation is CSVVPQGQPSYEQYF.

This chain links TRBV29-1 with TRBJ2-5; possible D gene TRBD1, 5 bases. The CDR3 totals 12 residues. Germline V gene lookup returns CDR1 SQVTM and CDR2 ANQGSEA. V was pared by 7 bases and J by 3 bases, with 12 bases between. The CDR3 here is CSAPTAEETQYF. The CDR3 nucleotides are TGCAGCGCCCCGACAGCTGAAGAGACCCAGTACTTC.

The chain is built from TRBV9 and TRBJ1-4, with unresolved D. Per the germline V gene, CDR1 is SGDLS and CDR2 is YYNGEE. CDR3 length: 16 residues. Trimming removed 3 bases from V and 3 bases from J, with 15 bases in between. The CDR3 DNA sequence: TGTGCCAGCAGCGCGTCAGGAGGTCCGCCTAATGAAAAACTGTTTTTT. It yields the protein CASSASGGPPNEKLFF.

This clone is categorized as medium-sized (0.01 to 0.1%). The chain recombines TRBV28 with TRBJ1-2, with a weak D call TRBD1 (5 bases). CDR1 and CDR2 (germline): MDHEN, SYDVKM. The CDR3 loop spans 13 amino acids. V lost 6 bases, J lost 4 bases, and 12 bases lay in between. The CDR3 here is CASSLGGGYGYTF. The CDR3 coding sequence is TGTGCCAGCAGCCTGGGGGGGGGCTATGGCTACACCTTC.

This clone appeared a few times. The chain combines TRBV12-3 or TRBV12-4 with TRBJ2-3; D is ambiguous. Trimming took 6 bases from V and 6 from J, leaving 10 bases between them. This CDR3 has 12 residues. CDR3 DNA sequence: TGTGCCAGCAGCTTTCTCGGTGATACGCAGTATTTT. Its protein product is CASSFLGDTQYF.

The chain has TRBV5-8 and TRBJ1-2, with TRBD1 matching over 7 bases. The CDR3 length is 13 residues. With 0 bases clipped from V and 8 bases from J, the junction kept 4 bases outside the gene matches. Germline values: CDR1 SGHTS, CDR2 YDEGEE. Written as DNA, the CDR3 is TGTGCCAGCAGCTTGGGCGGACAGGTCGGCTACACCTTC. It is translated as CASSLGGQVGYTF.

CDR3 nucleotide sequence: TGTGCCAGTACCAAAGGGGGACAGGAGTTTTTTCGGACTAACTATGGCTACACCTTC. Its protein product is CASTKGGQEFFRTNYGYTF. J is TRBJ1-2 and V is TRBV19; 8 nucleotides agree with TRBD1. V dropped 7 bases and J dropped 0; count of bases not matched to a gene: 19. This CDR3 has 19 residues. The V gene's germline CDR1 is LNHDA and CDR2 SQIVND (reference sequence).

The V call is TRBV9, the J call TRBJ2-3; 9 bases are shared with TRBD2. Trimming removed 0 bases from V and 4 bases from J; junction bases left unmatched: 6. The CDR3 totals 16 residues. Germline-derived CDR1 and CDR2 are SGDLS and YYNGEE. CDR3 region: CASSVVAGVAADTQYF. The CDR3 nucleotides read TGTGCCAGCAGCGTAGTAGCGGGGGTGGCTGCAGATACGCAGTATTTT. Together with reference TRBV9 and TRBJ2-3, the CDR3 gives the full variable domain: DSGVTQTPKHLITATGQRVTLRCSPRSGDLSVYWYQQSLDQGLQFLIQYYNGEERAKGNILERFSAQQFPDLHSELNLSSLELGDSALYFCASSVVAGVAADTQYFGPGTRLTVL.

The chain joins TRBV25-1 to TRBJ1-1, with 10 nucleotides matching TRBD1. The CDR3 spans 14 residues. Trimming took 6 bases from V and 4 from J; bases not matched to a gene: 5. Germline V gives CDR1 MGHDK, CDR2 SYGVNS. The CDR3 DNA is TGTGCCAGCAGCATCCGGGACAGGGGCACTGAAGCTTTCTTT. The encoded protein is CASSIRDRGTEAFF.

The genes are TRBV5-1 and TRBJ1-6; 8 bases line up with TRBD1. V lost 7 bases to trimming and J lost 5 bases; unmatched junction nucleotides: 5. Germline V gene lookup returns CDR1 SGHRS and CDR2 YFSETQ. The CDR3 length is 14 residues. The CDR3 loop reads CASRSTGDNSPLHF. For the CDR3, the DNA is TGCGCCAGCCGTTCGACAGGGGATAATTCACCCCTCCACTTT.

This rearrangement joins TRBV7-2 to TRBJ1-2; D is possibly TRBD1 (6 bases). V was cut by 1 base and J by 7 bases, with 10 bases left in between. From germline, CDR1 is SGHTA and CDR2 FQGNSA. The CDR3 length is 13 residues. CDR3 DNA: TGTGCCAGCAGCTTAGACAGGGTTGGTGGCTACACCTTC. Protein product: CASSLDRVGGYTF.

This chain joins TRBV3-1 (or the pseudogene TRBV3-2) and TRBJ2-5, with D uncertain. V was pared by 6 bases and J by 2 bases, with 16 bases between. Germline V gene lookup returns CDR1 LGHDT and CDR2 YNNKEL (reference sequence). This CDR3 is 15 amino acids long. For the CDR3, the DNA is TGTGCCAGCAGTCCTACTCCAGGTGAACAAGAGACCCAGTACTTC. Translated, it gives CASSPTPGEQETQYF.